The 5 T cell receptor beta chains in this list originate from one sample, sequenced in a study of blood T cell repertoires in COVID-19. The table came from immunoSEQ multiplex PCR; TCRdb's copy has only in-frame clones and leaves some out. The data hold about 39,000 clones, with approximately 89% observed a single time. Sequencing input: peripheral blood. Receptors were obtained from a man aged 60 to 75 with acute or convalescent COVID-19.

The rearrangement links TRBV7-3 to TRBJ2-3, with TRBD2 identical over 13 bases. This CDR3 contains 17 residues. The trim removed 6 bases at V and 2 bases at J, leaving 8 bases unmatched. CDR1 and CDR2 from the germline V gene are SGHTA and FQGTGA. CDR3 sequence reads: CASSPRGLAGSTDTQYF. DNA of the CDR3: TGTGCCAGCAGTCCTCGGGGACTAGCGGGGTCCACAGATACGCAGTATTTT.

V usage is TRBV24-1 and J usage is TRBJ2-3; 8 nucleotides agree with TRBD2. There are 17 residues in the CDR3. CDR1 is KGHDR and CDR2 is SFDVKD in the germline V gene. With 1 base clipped from V and 1 base from J, the junction kept 6 bases outside the gene matches. The CDR3 DNA follows: TGTGCCACCAGTGATTTTGGCCGAGCGGGGGGCACAGATACGCAGTATTTT. It yields the protein CATSDFGRAGGTDTQYF.

This chain uses TRBV6-5 with TRBJ2-7; 7 bases fit TRBD1. Germline V gene data show CDR1 as MNHEY and CDR2 as SVGAGI. The V and J ends lost 4 bases and 4 bases, in that order; junction bases with no gene match: 4. This CDR3 spans 13 amino acids. The CDR3 loop is CASSSQTGYEQYF. The DNA for the CDR3 is TGTGCCAGCAGTTCCCAGACAGGGTACGAGCAGTACTTC.

The V call is TRBV19, the J call TRBJ2-7, with TRBD1 matching 7 bases. Germline CDR1 and CDR2: LNHDA and SQIVND (reference sequence). This CDR3 comprises 13 residues. Trimming at V came to 6 bases and at J to 2 bases, leaving 4 bases not matched to a gene. CDR3 nucleotides: TGTGCCAGTAGCAGGGACAGTACCTACGAGCAGTACTTC. Translating gives CASSRDSTYEQYF.

The chain couples TRBV6-5 to TRBJ1-2; D perhaps matches TRBD1 (5 bases). The CDR3 runs to 16 residues. The V end lost 0 bases, the J end lost 3 bases, and 14 bases lay between the germline ends. Germline V lookup: CDR1 MNHEY, CDR2 SVGAGI. CDR3 DNA: TGTGCCAGCAGTTACTCGCAGGGCAAGTCTTACTATGGCTACACCTTC. Its protein is CASSYSQGKSYYGYTF.